This TCR beta chain came from a study of cytomegalovirus exposure and HLA in healthy donors. Study results and limitations: Analysis was carried out at a later point, and it linked a missense DCLRE1C variant to TCR beta V- and J-gene trimming. Immune exposure data for these donors was limited to CMV serostatus.

There are 13 residues in the CDR3. Germline CDR1 reads SGHTA; CDR2 reads FQGNSA. V lost 5 bases to trimming and J lost 10 bases, with 15 bases between them. This PCR relied on a set of 60 Vbeta primers and 13 Jbeta primers. The protocol was immunoSEQ multiplex PCR, while the TCRdb copy is restricted to in-frame clones and leaves out a portion. Among roughly 190,000 clones listed, approximately 59% were seen once. This clone was seen a few times. Its antigen remains unknown. The sample has other DNA sequences that encode this CDR3 too. The receptor was derived from a man aged 40-49 years in good health and CMV-seronegative. The chain recombines TRBV7-2 with TRBJ1-5, with D hard to call. The sample comprised PBMCs. CDR3: CASSPSEGRPQHF. CDR3 sequence (DNA): TGTGCCAGCAGCCCAAGCGAAGGGAGACCCCAGCATTTT.